These 3 T cell receptor beta chains originate from one sample sequenced in a study of chemoradiotherapy in HPV16-positive cancers. Clones were read by immunoSEQ multiplex PCR, and TCRdb kept only the in-frame ones, dropping some. The table has around 9,200 clones, approximately 81% seen once. This specimen was tumor tissue, taken from a patient who underwent chemoradiotherapy. These TCRs come from a human donor with HPV-associated anogenital cancer.

V is TRBV28 and J is TRBJ2-7, with 8 bases lining up with TRBD2. V shed 6 bases, J shed 0 bases, and the junction held 13 bases outside the gene matches. The CDR3 extends over 17 amino acids. Germline-derived CDR1 and CDR2 are MDHEN and SYDVKM. Here the CDR3 reads CASSRGGGTASSYEQYV. CDR3 nucleotide sequence: TGTGCCAGCAGCCGGGGGGGTGGCACCGCCAGCTCCTACGAGCAGTACGTC.

V usage is TRBV7-2 and J usage is TRBJ1-3; D unclear. The germline V gene encodes CDR1 SGHTA and CDR2 FQGNSA. Trimming took off 5 bases at V and 0 bases at J, with 8 bases between the two ends. The CDR3 totals 14 residues. The CDR3 bases are TGTGCCAGCAGCGTTTTGGTCTCTGGAAACACCATATATTTT. Its translation is CASSVLVSGNTIYF. The entire variable domain, with the rest obtained from reference TRBV7-2 and TRBJ1-3, is as follows: GAGVSQSPSNKVTEKGKDVELRCDPISGHTALYWYRQSLGQGLEFLIYFQGNSAPDKSGLPSDRFSAERTGGSVSTLTIQRTQQEDSAVYLCASSVLVSGNTIYFGEGSWLTVV.

V is TRBV18 and J is TRBJ1-2; D not certain. Germline CDR1 KGHSH, CDR2 LQKENI. The CDR3 consists of 17 residues. V lost 4 bases and J lost 5, with 23 bases in between. The CDR3 region has the DNA TGTGCCAGCTCACGCCTCGAACGGGAGGCCCTTCAATATGGCTACACCTTC. Amino acids: CASSRLEREALQYGYTF.